This T cell receptor (beta chain) appears in the sequencing data of a study of liver allograft versus peripheral blood T cells. The overall study: The authors compared T cell receptor repertoires in transplanted livers with those in the peripheral blood of recipients. Study-wide results and caveats: T cell receptor repertoires inside liver allografts reportedly differed from those in peripheral blood.

The CDR3 totals 15 residues. From germline, CDR1 is MNHEY and CDR2 SVGEGT. The V segment lost 6 bases and the J segment 1 base; nucleotides outside the gene matches: 9. MiXCR was run by TCRdb on the reads, yielding one entry per CDR3 protein. Here the sample spans around 12,000 distinct CDR3 sequences, around 18% being singletons. This clonotype has a count of ten or more. Its antigen is still unknown. The chain has TRBV6-2 or TRBV6-3 and TRBJ2-7; 7 bases are shared with TRBD1. This clonotype was obtained from a human patient who had a liver transplant. Part of the T cell pool may stem from the graft donor. DNA for the CDR3: TGTGCCAGCAGGCGACCCGGGACAGTTTCCTACGAGCAGTACTTC. As protein: CASRRPGTVSYEQYF.